This entry lists 10 T cell receptor beta chains sequenced from one sample in a study of beta chain features in type 1 diabetes. Every isolated RNA sample was fully reverse transcribed, so sequencing captured expressed TCRB transcripts. This table comes from immunoSEQ multiplex PCR, and its TCRdb copy is limited to in-frame clones, with some not included. Here the sample spans 200,000 to 250,000 clones, roughly a tenth being singletons. Sequencing used central memory CD4+ T cells from blood. The receptors derive from a young man in good health.

The J gene is TRBJ1-2, the V gene TRBV2, with D maybe TRBD1 (6 bases). V was shortened by 5 bases and J by 8 bases, with 15 bases between the two germline ends. The CDR3 is made up of 13 amino acids. Germline V CDR1 and CDR2: SNHLY, FYNNEI. CDR3 region: CASSSNRVGGYTF. The CDR3 nucleotides are TGTGCCAGCAGTTCCAACAGGGTTGGCGGCTACACCTTC.

The chain links TRBV7-2 to TRBJ1-2; TRBD1 is a possible D gene (5 bases). CDR3 size: 16 residues. V lost 2 bases and J lost 7, with 20 bases in between. CDR1 SGHTA and CDR2 FQGNSA come from the germline V gene. The CDR3 sequence: CASSLNSIGAFGGYTF. CDR3 nucleotides: TGTGCCAGCAGCTTAAATTCAATTGGGGCATTCGGTGGCTACACCTTC.

The chain has TRBV9 and TRBJ2-3, with D possibly TRBD1 on 6 matching bases. The CDR3 is 17 amino acids. The germline V and J ends were trimmed by 3 bases and 1 base, with 18 bases remaining between them. Germline loops: CDR1 SGDLS, CDR2 YYNGEE. The CDR3 is CASSATLGGAGTDTQYF. The DNA for the CDR3 is TGTGCCAGCAGCGCCACGCTAGGGGGTGCGGGCACAGATACGCAGTATTTT.

V and J are TRBV7-2 and TRBJ2-5, with 11 bases matching TRBD2. The germline gives CDR1 SGHTA, CDR2 FQGNSA. The CDR3 is 16 amino acids. Losses at the gene ends were 0 bases for V and 5 bases for J; bases not matched to a gene: 5. The CDR3 region is CASSLAGTSGWETQYF. The CDR3 bases are TGTGCCAGCAGCTTAGCGGGGACTAGCGGATGGGAGACCCAGTACTTC.

The rearrangement links TRBV25-1 to TRBJ1-1; 7 bases map to TRBD1. CDR3 length equals 13 residues. In germline, CDR1 is MGHDK, CDR2 SYGVNS. V trimming: 8 bases; J trimming: 1 base; junction bases outside the gene matches: 4. The CDR3 protein is CASDRQGNTEAFF. As DNA, the CDR3 is TGTGCCAGCGACAGACAGGGGAACACTGAAGCTTTCTTT.

The chain employs TRBV7-2 and TRBJ1-1, with D tentatively TRBD1 (5 bases). The germline CDR1 and CDR2 sequences are SGHTA and FQGNSA. The CDR3 contains 14 residues. V lost 1 base and J lost 5, with 11 bases in between. The CDR3 DNA follows: TGTGCCAGCAGCTTAGTAGTAGGGGTAACTGAAGCTTTCTTT. Translating gives CASSLVVGVTEAFF.

This clone was detected ten times or more. CDR3 DNA: TGTGCCAGCAGCTCAACCCGGGACAGCCAGAGGAATGAGCAGTTCTTC. It encodes CASSSTRDSQRNEQFF. The chain carries TRBV9 and TRBJ2-1, with 7 nucleotides matching TRBD1. CDR1 is SGDLS, CDR2 YYNGEE, per germline. The CDR3 totals 16 residues. After removal of 4 bases from V and 7 bases from J, the junction contained 14 bases not matched to a gene.

The chain couples TRBV4-3 to TRBJ2-1; weak D call: TRBD2 (5 bases). The CDR3 runs to 15 residues. Germline CDR1 and CDR2: LGHNA and YSLEER. Trimming removed 2 bases from V and 6 bases from J, with 14 bases in between. CDR3 coding DNA: TGCGCCAGCAGCCAACCTGGACTGCTTGGCAATGAGCAGTTCTTC. This codes for CASSQPGLLGNEQFF.

V gene TRBV9 combines with J gene TRBJ2-1; D unclear. The CDR3 contains 13 residues. Germline V gene sequence: CDR1 SGDLS, CDR2 YYNGEE. V was clipped by 0 bases and J by 10 bases, with 11 bases between them. The CDR3 DNA reads TGTGCCAGCAGCGTAGCTCCCGGCGGCGAGCAGTTCTTC. Translating gives CASSVAPGGEQFF.

This clone has only a few counts. V and J are TRBV2 and TRBJ2-7, with 7 bases lining up with TRBD2. This CDR3 is 14 amino acids long. The germline V gene has CDR1 SNHLY and CDR2 FYNNEI. V trimming: 3 bases; J trimming: 6 bases; junction bases outside the gene matches: 8. In DNA form, the CDR3 reads TGTGCCAGCAGTGATTTAGGACTAGATAGCGAGCAGTACTTC. This translates into CASSDLGLDSEQYF.